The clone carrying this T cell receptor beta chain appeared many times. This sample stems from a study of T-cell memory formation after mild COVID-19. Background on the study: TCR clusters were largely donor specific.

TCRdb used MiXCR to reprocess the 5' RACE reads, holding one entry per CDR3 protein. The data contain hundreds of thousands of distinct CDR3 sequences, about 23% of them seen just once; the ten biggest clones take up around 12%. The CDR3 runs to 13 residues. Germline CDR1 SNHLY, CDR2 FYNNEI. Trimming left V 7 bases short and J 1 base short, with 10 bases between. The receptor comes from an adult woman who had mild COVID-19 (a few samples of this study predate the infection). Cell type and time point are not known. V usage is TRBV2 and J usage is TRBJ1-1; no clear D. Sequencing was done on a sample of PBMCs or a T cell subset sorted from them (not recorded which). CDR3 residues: CASKTARNTEAFF. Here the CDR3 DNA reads TGTGCCAGCAAAACGGCCAGGAACACTGAAGCTTTCTTT.